Shown below are 23 T cell receptor beta chains from a single sample sequenced in a study of PD-1 blockade in classical Hodgkin lymphoma. Each patient experienced a relapse that followed autologous stem cell transplantation, and brentuximab vedotin exposure varied. Only in-frame clones appear in the TCRdb table, and some are missing; sequencing was by immunoSEQ multiplex PCR. The repertoire has roughly 90,000 clones, roughly 79% of them found once; the top ten carry roughly 15%. The specimen was peripheral blood mononuclear cells (PBMCs), collected before the second cycle of nivolumab. Receptor source: a human donor with classical Hodgkin lymphoma.

This chain connects TRBV10-3 to TRBJ1-1; D is ambiguous. Germline V lookup: CDR1 ENHRY, CDR2 SYGVKD. The CDR3 extends over 13 amino acids. V lost 3 bases to trimming and J lost 0 bases, with 5 bases between them. The CDR3 DNA reads TGTGCCATCAGTGACAAGATGAACACTGAAGCTTTCTTT. Encoded protein: CAISDKMNTEAFF.

The chain employs TRBV2 and TRBJ1-2, with D possibly matching TRBD1 (5 bases). CDR1 SNHLY and CDR2 FYNNEI come from the germline V gene. This CDR3 has 13 amino acids. Trimming left V 10 bases short and J 2 bases short, with 14 bases between. CDR3 in DNA: TGTGCCACCGCTGGGGGGATGAACTATGGCTACACCTTC. As protein: CATAGGMNYGYTF. The variable domain in full, completed from reference TRBV2 and TRBJ1-2, reads EPEVTQTPSHQVTQMGQEVILRCVPISNHLYFYWYRQILGQKVEFLVSFYNNEISEKSEIFDDQFSVERPDGSNFTLKIRSTKLEDSAMYFCATAGGMNYGYTFGSGTRLTVV.

The rearrangement links TRBV19 to TRBJ2-5, with D perhaps matching TRBD1 or TRBD2 (5 bases each). V was clipped by 6 bases and J by 2 bases, with 19 bases between them. The CDR3 loop spans 16 amino acids. Germline V gene data show CDR1 as LNHDA and CDR2 as SQIVND (reference sequence). For the CDR3, the DNA is TGTGCCAGTAGCAAGGGACCCACAATGGGGCAAGAGACCCAGTACTTC. Translating it yields CASSKGPTMGQETQYF.

This chain connects TRBV19 to TRBJ2-7; 10 nucleotides line up with TRBD1. The CDR3 runs 14 residues. V was clipped by 6 bases and J by 3 bases; unmatched bases: 5. Per germline, CDR1 LNHDA and CDR2 SQIVND (reference sequence). The CDR3 region is CASRGTGVLYEQYF. The CDR3 DNA reads TGTGCCAGTAGAGGGACAGGGGTCCTCTACGAGCAGTACTTC.

This clone was observed a handful of times. The rearrangement joins TRBV6-4 to TRBJ2-1; no firm D call. The CDR3 consists of 16 residues. V was cut by 2 bases and J by 2 bases, with 13 bases left in between. Per germline, CDR1 MRHNA and CDR2 SNTAGT. CDR3: CASSDTISSAYNEQFF. In nucleotides, the CDR3 is TGTGCCAGCAGTGACACCATTAGTTCCGCCTACAATGAGCAGTTCTTC.

This clone was recorded once. The chain carries TRBV28 and TRBJ1-2; perhaps TRBD1 as D (5 bases). Trimming took off 3 bases at V and 4 bases at J, with 12 bases between the two ends. CDR1 is MDHEN, CDR2 SYDVKM, per germline. The CDR3 runs to 14 residues. Written as DNA, the CDR3 is TGTGCCAGCAGTTTTAGCGGGACTCTCTATGGCTACACCTTC. Protein product: CASSFSGTLYGYTF.

V is TRBV7-7 and J is TRBJ2-1; D not certain. Per germline, CDR1 SSHAT and CDR2 FNYEAQ (reference sequence). Trimming cost V 4 bases and J 9 bases, with 13 bases left between them. This CDR3 contains 13 residues. The CDR3 protein is CASSSGRMGEQFF. In DNA, the CDR3 is TGTGCCAGCAGCTCAGGACGGATGGGTGAGCAGTTCTTC.

The chain is built from TRBV19 and TRBJ1-3; 9 bases match TRBD1. CDR3 length equals 16 residues. CDR1 and CDR2 from the germline V gene are LNHDA and SQIVND (reference sequence). V trimming: 6 bases; J trimming: 4 bases; junction bases outside the gene matches: 10. The CDR3 sequence is CASRPGQGPRGNTIYF. The CDR3 bases are TGTGCCAGTAGACCGGGACAGGGACCGAGAGGAAACACCATATATTTT.

The chain is built from TRBV25-1 and TRBJ1-2; maybe TRBD1 (6 bases). The CDR3 sequence is 13 residues long. V was trimmed by 2 bases and J by 6 bases, leaving 10 bases between them. Germline V gives CDR1 MGHDK, CDR2 SYGVNS. As DNA, the CDR3 is TGTGCCAGCAGTGAACAGGGGTTCGATGGCTACACCTTC. Protein sequence: CASSEQGFDGYTF.

This chain links TRBV27 with TRBJ2-7, with TRBD2 matching 9 bases. V was clipped by 5 bases and J by 1 base; unmatched bases: 9. The CDR3 loop spans 16 amino acids. CDR1 MNHEY and CDR2 SMNVEV come from the germline V gene (reference sequence). The CDR3 reads CASSGREGLLSYEQYF. The CDR3 bases are TGTGCCAGCAGTGGGCGGGAGGGCCTCTTATCCTACGAGCAGTACTTC.

The genes are TRBV5-6 and TRBJ2-1; weak D call: TRBD1 (6 bases). The CDR3 sequence is 14 residues long. The germline V gene encodes CDR1 SGHDT and CDR2 YYEEEE. V lost 4 bases and J lost 4, with 12 bases in between. CDR3 nucleotides: TGTGCCAGCAGCCCCTTACAGGGTTACAATGAGCAGTTCTTC. Translating it yields CASSPLQGYNEQFF.

The CDR3 coding sequence is TGTGCCAGCAGCCCCATCCTTGGCCTAGGGGACAATGAGCAGTTCTTC. Translating gives CASSPILGLGDNEQFF. The rearrangement joins TRBV7-2 to TRBJ2-1; the D gene is possibly TRBD1 (5 bases). CDR1 is SGHTA, CDR2 FQGNSA, per germline. The CDR3 sequence is 16 residues long. Between the trimmed V and J ends, which lost 5 bases and 5 bases, there was a span of 19 bases.

The rearrangement uses TRBV6-1 and TRBJ1-1; the D is unclear. The CDR3 extends over 11 amino acids. V lost 5 bases, J lost 5 bases, and 6 bases lay in between. Germline V CDR1 and CDR2: MNHNS, SASEGT. The CDR3 sequence: CASSPITEAFF. Written as DNA, the CDR3 is TGTGCCAGCAGTCCGATAACTGAAGCTTTCTTT.

This sequence joins TRBV18 and TRBJ2-6; D is unresolved. The CDR3 covers 15 residues. CDR1 and CDR2 (germline): KGHSH, LQKENI. V dropped 8 bases and J dropped 0 bases, with 11 bases sitting between them. The CDR3 nucleotides are TGTGCCAGCACAGAGTCGATCTCTGGGGCCAACGTCCTGACTTTC. Protein sequence: CASTESISGANVLTF.

The chain employs TRBV9 and TRBJ2-4; tentatively, D is TRBD2 (5 bases). The CDR3 extends over 14 amino acids. Germline V gene lookup returns CDR1 SGDLS and CDR2 YYNGEE. V lost 9 bases, J lost 0 bases, and 13 bases lay in between. DNA of the CDR3: TGTGCCACCGGACTCGGCCTAGCCAAAAACATTCAGTACTTC. It codes for CATGLGLAKNIQYF. Full variable domain (missing parts from reference TRBV9 and TRBJ2-4): DSGVTQTPKHLITATGQRVTLRCSPRSGDLSVYWYQQSLDQGLQFLIQYYNGEERAKGNILERFSAQQFPDLHSELNLSSLELGDSALYFCATGLGLAKNIQYFGAGTRLSVL.

This chain joins TRBV29-1 and TRBJ1-2; D not resolved. The CDR3 consists of 13 residues. Germline values: CDR1 SQVTM, CDR2 ANQGSEA. Trimming removed 4 bases from V and 0 bases from J, with 9 bases in between. The CDR3 DNA reads as TGCAGCGTTGGGCCCCCAGCTAACTATGGCTACACCTTC. Protein sequence: CSVGPPANYGYTF.

V and J are TRBV30 and TRBJ2-7; D not resolved. V was pared by 1 base and J by 7 bases, with 8 bases between. Germline V CDR1 and CDR2: GTSNPN, SVGIG (reference sequence). This CDR3 has 11 amino acids. CDR3: CAWSALSEQYF. CDR3 coding DNA: TGTGCCTGGAGTGCCCTTTCTGAGCAGTACTTC.

The chain is built from TRBV28 and TRBJ2-3; D unclear. The CDR3 spans 12 residues. Looked up from germline, CDR1 is MDHEN and CDR2 is SYDVKM. The V gene lost 4 bases and the J gene lost 6 bases, with 8 bases spanning the gap. The CDR3 DNA follows: TGTGCCAGCAGTTCCACCCGGGATACGCAGTATTTT. It codes for CASSSTRDTQYF.

V is TRBV16 and J is TRBJ2-7; tentatively, D is TRBD1 (5 bases). The germline V gene encodes CDR1 KGHSY and CDR2 FQNENV. The CDR3 contains 14 residues. Trimming cost V 4 bases and J 3 bases, with 13 bases left between them. CDR3 sequence reads: CASSPRQIIYEQYF. The CDR3 DNA follows: TGTGCCAGCAGCCCCAGACAGATTATCTACGAGCAGTACTTC.

CDR3 sequence reads: CASSIDHQTQYF. DNA for the CDR3: TGTGCCAGTAGTATAGATCACCAGACCCAGTACTTC. The gene calls are TRBV19 and TRBJ2-5; no clear D gene. The germline V and J ends were trimmed by 0 bases and 6 bases, with 5 bases remaining between them. CDR1 is LNHDA, CDR2 SQIVND, per germline (reference sequence). The CDR3 length is 12 residues.

This clone has just one count. This sequence joins TRBV4-1 and TRBJ2-1; the match to TRBD2 covers 11 bases. Germline assignment: CDR1 MGHRA and CDR2 YSYEKL. This CDR3 has 19 residues. Trimming removed 0 bases from V and 5 bases from J; junction bases left unmatched: 12. The CDR3 DNA follows: TGCGCCAGCAGCCAAGAACGTCCTCTGGGACTAGCGGTACACAATGAGCAGTTCTTC. This codes for CASSQERPLGLAVHNEQFF.

The gene calls are TRBV10-1 and TRBJ1-1; possible D gene TRBD1, 6 bases. CDR1 and CDR2 from the germline V gene are WNHNN and SYGVQD (reference sequence). Deletions cut 11 bases from V and 7 bases from J, with 14 bases between. The CDR3 runs to 11 residues. The CDR3 region is CAAGGRREAFF. CDR3 in DNA: TGCGCCGCCGGGGGGCGACGTGAAGCTTTCTTT.

The rearrangement joins TRBV5-1 to TRBJ2-6; D may be TRBD1 (5 bases). CDR1 is SGHRS and CDR2 is YFSETQ in the germline V gene. The CDR3 sequence is 17 residues long. V lost 0 bases, J lost 4 bases, and 14 bases lay in between. The CDR3 sequence is CASSLELQGSGANVLTF. Written as DNA, the CDR3 is TGCGCCAGCAGCTTGGAACTGCAGGGCTCGGGGGCCAACGTCCTGACTTTC.